A single sample is the source of the 22 T cell receptor beta chains below, sequenced in a study of TIL therapy for anti-PD-1-resistant metastatic lung cancer. Time point noted: pre-treatment sample, taken before nivolumab and TIL therapy. Sequencing used immunoSEQ v3. Sequencing used immunoSEQ multiplex PCR; TCRdb keeps in-frame clones, though not all of them. The table records 30,000 to 45,000 clones, 73% of them present only once. The sequencing here drew on blood, taken at baseline. All receptors come from a person aged 25-85 years with non-small cell lung cancer.

The chain recombines TRBV7-2 with TRBJ2-1; 10 positions match TRBD1. This CDR3 is 15 amino acids long. With 4 bases clipped from V and 7 bases from J, the junction kept 7 bases outside the gene matches. Per germline, CDR1 SGHTA and CDR2 FQGNSA. In DNA, the CDR3 is TGTGCCAGCAGCTCAGGGACAGGGGAATGGAATGAGCAGTTCTTC. Translation gives CASSSGTGEWNEQFF. Drawing the rest from reference TRBV7-2 and TRBJ2-1, the complete variable domain is GAGVSQSPSNKVTEKGKDVELRCDPISGHTALYWYRQSLGQGLEFLIYFQGNSAPDKSGLPSDRFSAERTGGSVSTLTIQRTQQEDSAVYLCASSSGTGEWNEQFFGPGTRLTVL.

This clone came up a few times. The chain links TRBV11-2 to TRBJ1-5, with TRBD1 as a possible D gene (5 bases). V dropped 0 bases and J dropped 2 bases, with 14 bases sitting between them. From germline, CDR1 is SGHAT and CDR2 FQNNGV. The CDR3 has 17 residues. CDR3 protein: CASSLDQGSRGNQPQHF. DNA of the CDR3: TGTGCCAGCAGCTTAGATCAGGGATCGCGCGGCAATCAGCCCCAGCATTTT.

The chain uses TRBV5-1 and TRBJ2-1; TRBD2 aligns across 11 bases. V shed 2 bases, J shed 5 bases, and the junction held 9 bases outside the gene matches. The germline CDR1 and CDR2 sequences are SGHRS and YFSETQ. This CDR3 comprises 17 residues. The CDR3 DNA sequence: TGCGCCAGCAGCTTTCTCACTAGCGGGGGCCGAAACAATGAGCAGTTCTTC. Amino acid sequence: CASSFLTSGGRNNEQFF.

CDR3 loop: CASSLDGSFREQYF. CDR3 DNA sequence: TGTGCCAGCAGCTTAGACGGGTCTTTTCGCGAGCAGTACTTC. The V gene is TRBV7-2, the J gene TRBJ2-7, with D hard to call. Germline V gene data show CDR1 as SGHTA and CDR2 as FQGNSA. The V end was cut by 1 base, the J end by 6 bases, with 13 bases between. The CDR3 is 14 amino acids.

The chain joins TRBV7-2 to TRBJ2-7; no reliable D call. V lost 1 base, J lost 7 bases, and 8 bases lay in between. CDR1 SGHTA and CDR2 FQGNSA come from the germline V gene. The CDR3 covers 12 residues. The CDR3 DNA follows: TGTGCCAGCAGCTTAGGGTTGGGGGAGCAGTACTTC. It codes for CASSLGLGEQYF.

This clone showed up just a few times. This chain joins TRBV2 and TRBJ2-3; 7 bases line up with TRBD2. V lost 5 bases and J lost 1; bases outside the gene matches: 9. The CDR3 consists of 16 residues. The germline gives CDR1 SNHLY, CDR2 FYNNEI. This CDR3 reads CASSMRREVGTDTQYF. In DNA, the CDR3 is TGTGCCAGCAGTATGCGTCGGGAGGTCGGCACAGATACGCAGTATTTT.

J is TRBJ1-2 and V is TRBV5-6; possibly TRBD1 for D (5 bases). Looked up from germline, CDR1 is SGHDT and CDR2 is YYEEEE. Trimming left V 0 bases short and J 3 bases short, with 6 bases between. The CDR3 has 13 amino acids. The CDR3 loop is CASSLVGDYGYTF. CDR3 coding DNA: TGTGCCAGCAGCTTGGTAGGGGACTATGGCTACACCTTC.

This chain uses TRBV30 with TRBJ2-7, with 8 bases identical to TRBD1. Germline assignment: CDR1 GTSNPN and CDR2 SVGIG (reference sequence). The CDR3 is 14 amino acids. The junction had 8 bases not matched to a gene; V was cut back by 4 bases and J by 3 bases. The CDR3 region is CAWKAQGEYYEQYF. The CDR3 bases are TGTGCCTGGAAGGCACAGGGGGAGTACTACGAGCAGTACTTC.

This chain joins TRBV27 and TRBJ2-2; a weak D match, TRBD2 (7 bases). Trimming took 8 bases from V and 1 from J, leaving 20 bases between them. The CDR3 contains 17 residues. The germline gives CDR1 MNHEY, CDR2 SMNVEV (reference sequence). CDR3 amino acids: CASGRGSGAVNTGELFF. The CDR3 region has the DNA TGTGCCAGCGGGAGGGGGTCAGGGGCGGTGAACACCGGGGAGCTGTTTTTT.

This chain uses TRBV11-2 with TRBJ2-7; D uncertain. The germline V gene has CDR1 SGHAT and CDR2 FQNNGV. V was clipped by 1 base and J by 6 bases, with 7 bases between them. This CDR3 comprises 12 residues. The CDR3 DNA reads TGTGCCAGCAGCTTAGGAGTCCCCGAGCAGTACTTC. Translation: CASSLGVPEQYF.

V usage is TRBV15 and J usage is TRBJ1-1; D possibly corresponds to TRBD1 (5 bases). Germline CDR1 is LNHNV and CDR2 is YYDKDF (reference sequence). The CDR3 sequence is 13 residues long. The ends were cut back, 3 bases at V and 8 bases at J, with 13 bases in the middle. CDR3 protein: CATSRAPGDEAFF. CDR3 sequence (DNA): TGTGCCACCAGCAGGGCGCCGGGGGACGAAGCTTTCTTT.

The V and J genes are TRBV18 and TRBJ1-1; tentative D call: TRBD1 (5 bases). Per germline, CDR1 KGHSH and CDR2 LQKENI. The CDR3 length is 17 residues. Trimming removed 3 bases at V and 11 bases at J, with 28 bases between. CDR3 sequence (DNA): TGTGCCAGCTCACCTAACGATCCTCCGGGACCTTACCCAGGGGCTTTCTTT. Translating gives CASSPNDPPGPYPGAFF.

This clone was seen a few times. The rearrangement joins TRBV6-5 to TRBJ2-7; a weak D match, TRBD2 (6 bases). The CDR3 extends over 14 amino acids. Germline values: CDR1 MNHEY, CDR2 SVGAGI. Trimming cost V 2 bases and J 1 base, with 9 bases left between them. The CDR3 protein is CASSYTAGSYEQYF. In DNA, the CDR3 is TGTGCCAGCAGTTACACCGCGGGGTCCTACGAGCAGTACTTC.

This clone occurred once. The V and J genes are TRBV5-1 and TRBJ1-1, with a possible D match to TRBD1 (6 bases). The V gene lost 0 bases and the J gene lost 3 bases, with 9 bases spanning the gap. The CDR3 covers 14 residues. Germline CDR1 SGHRS, CDR2 YFSETQ. The DNA of the CDR3 is TGCGCCAGCAGCTTGGTGGGGGCGGACACTGAAGCTTTCTTT. Protein product: CASSLVGADTEAFF.

The chain recombines TRBV4-1 with TRBJ2-7; 8 bases agree with TRBD2. The CDR3 sequence is 15 residues long. The V gene's germline CDR1 is MGHRA and CDR2 YSYEKL. V gave up 4 bases and J gave up 4 bases; unmatched junction bases: 9. The CDR3 loop reads CASSPSPGGPYEQYF. The CDR3 region has the DNA TGCGCCAGCAGCCCCTCCCCGGGGGGGCCGTACGAGCAGTACTTC.

This sequence joins TRBV9 and TRBJ2-1; D gene ambiguous. The CDR3 runs 12 residues. Germline CDR1 reads SGDLS; CDR2 reads YYNGEE. Trimming stripped 3 bases from V and 9 bases from J, with 10 bases between. CDR3 region: CASSGPLAEQFF. CDR3 nucleotide sequence: TGTGCCAGCAGCGGTCCGCTGGCTGAGCAGTTCTTC.

V and J are TRBV29-1 and TRBJ1-1, with a possible D match to TRBD1 (5 bases). This CDR3 comprises 13 residues. Trimming stripped 0 bases from V and 10 bases from J, with 15 bases between. Germline V gives CDR1 SQVTM, CDR2 ANQGSEA. This CDR3 is CSVEDRGVGAAFF. In DNA, the CDR3 is TGCAGCGTTGAAGATCGAGGGGTGGGCGCAGCTTTCTTT. The variable domain in full, completed from reference TRBV29-1 and TRBJ1-1, reads SAVISQKPSRDICQRGTSLTIQCQVDSQVTMMFWYRQQPGQSLTLIATANQGSEATYESGFVIDKFPISRPNLTFSTLTVSNMSPEDSSIYLCSVEDRGVGAAFFGQGTRLTVV.

This chain joins TRBV7-8 and TRBJ1-2, with 10 bases fitting TRBD1. With 5 bases clipped from V and 8 bases from J, the junction kept 5 bases outside the gene matches. CDR3 length: 13 amino acids. Germline CDR1 SGHVS, CDR2 FQNEAQ. The CDR3 sequence: CASSTRTGGGYTF. DNA for the CDR3: TGTGCCAGCAGCACTCGGACAGGGGGGGGCTACACCTTC.

The rearrangement joins TRBV11-2 to TRBJ2-3; D unclear. Germline values: CDR1 SGHAT, CDR2 FQNNGV. There are 14 residues in the CDR3. V was pared by 0 bases and J by 4 bases, with 8 bases between. CDR3 nucleotide sequence: TGTGCCAGCAGCTTAGATTTCGGGTCAGATACGCAGTATTTT. It encodes CASSLDFGSDTQYF.

The chain carries TRBV7-2 and TRBJ2-5; D is perhaps TRBD1 (6 bases). The CDR3 length is 14 residues. With 5 bases removed from V and 1 base from J, the gap between germline ends came to 11 bases. The germline V gene has CDR1 SGHTA and CDR2 FQGNSA. CDR3 amino acids: CASSPGHGQETQYF. CDR3 DNA sequence: TGTGCCAGCAGCCCGGGACATGGCCAAGAGACCCAGTACTTC. Supplemented by reference TRBV7-2 and TRBJ2-5, the full variable domain reads GAGVSQSPSNKVTEKGKDVELRCDPISGHTALYWYRQSLGQGLEFLIYFQGNSAPDKSGLPSDRFSAERTGGSVSTLTIQRTQQEDSAVYLCASSPGHGQETQYFGPGTRLLVL.

In DNA form, the CDR3 reads TGTGCCAGCAGGCCGGAACGGACAGGGGGAAACACCGGGGAGCTGTTTTTT. Its protein product is CASRPERTGGNTGELFF. This chain joins TRBV27 and TRBJ2-2; TRBD1 agrees at 10 bases. CDR1 and CDR2 (germline): MNHEY, SMNVEV (reference sequence). Germline trimming cut 6 bases from V and 2 bases from J; bases unmatched to any gene: 9. The CDR3 totals 17 residues.

The rearrangement links TRBV19 to TRBJ2-7, with unresolved D. The CDR3 is 14 residues long. Per germline, CDR1 LNHDA and CDR2 SQIVND (reference sequence). Trimming stripped 4 bases from V and 2 bases from J, with 12 bases between. The DNA of the CDR3 is TGTGCCAGTAGTACCAGCGCAGGAGCCTACGAGCAGTACTTC. As protein: CASSTSAGAYEQYF. The full variable domain, completed using reference TRBV19 and TRBJ2-7, is DGGITQSPKYLFRKEGQNVTLSCEQNLNHDAMYWYRQDPGQGLRLIYYSQIVNDFQKGDIAEGYSVSREKKESFPLTVTSAQKNPTAFYLCASSTSAGAYEQYFGPGTRLTVT.